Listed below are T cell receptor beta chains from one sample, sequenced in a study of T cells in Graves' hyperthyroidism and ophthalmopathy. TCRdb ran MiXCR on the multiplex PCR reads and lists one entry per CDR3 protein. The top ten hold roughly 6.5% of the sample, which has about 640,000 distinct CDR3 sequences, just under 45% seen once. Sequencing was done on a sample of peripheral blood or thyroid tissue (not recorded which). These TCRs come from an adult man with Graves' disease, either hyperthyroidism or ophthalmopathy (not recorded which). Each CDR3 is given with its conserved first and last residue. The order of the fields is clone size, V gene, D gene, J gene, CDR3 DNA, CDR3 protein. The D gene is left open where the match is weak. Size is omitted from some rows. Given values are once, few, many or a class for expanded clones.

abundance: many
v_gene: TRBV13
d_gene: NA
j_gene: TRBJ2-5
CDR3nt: TGTGCCAGCAGCTTAGCTTCGGGGCCACAAGAGACCCAGTACTTC
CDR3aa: CASSLASGPQETQYF

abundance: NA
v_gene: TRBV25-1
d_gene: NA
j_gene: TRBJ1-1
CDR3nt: TGTGCCAGCAGTCGGACGGTGGTTGACACTGAAGCTTTCTTT
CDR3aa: CASSRTVVDTEAFF

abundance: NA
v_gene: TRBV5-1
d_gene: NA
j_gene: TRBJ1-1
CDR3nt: TGCGCCAGCAGCGTTTCCGGGGGTGTTACTGAAGCTTTCTTT
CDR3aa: CASSVSGGVTEAFF

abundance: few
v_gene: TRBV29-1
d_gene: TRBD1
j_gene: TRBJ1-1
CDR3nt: TGCAGCGTTGAAGACCAGGGGGCGAACACTGAAGCTTTCTTT
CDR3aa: CSVEDQGANTEAFF

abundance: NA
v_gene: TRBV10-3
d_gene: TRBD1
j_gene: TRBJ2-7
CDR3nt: TGTGCCAGCAGTTACGCCGGGACAGGACCTTACGAGCAGTACTTC
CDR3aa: CASSYAGTGPYEQYF

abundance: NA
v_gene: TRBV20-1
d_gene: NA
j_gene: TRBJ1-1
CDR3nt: TGCAGTGCTAGAGTGACAGTCATGAACACTGAAGCTTTCTTT
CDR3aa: CSARVTVMNTEAFF

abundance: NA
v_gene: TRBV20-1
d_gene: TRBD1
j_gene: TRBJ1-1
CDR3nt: TGCAGTGCTAGAGAGACAGGGGGGGGCACTGAAACTTTCTTT
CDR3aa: CSARETGGGTETFF

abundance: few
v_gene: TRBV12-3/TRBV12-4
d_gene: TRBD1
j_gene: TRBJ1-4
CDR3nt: TGTGCCAGCAGTTCCGGTACTGGGGACAGGGGTGAAAAACTGTTTTTT
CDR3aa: CASSSGTGDRGEKLFF

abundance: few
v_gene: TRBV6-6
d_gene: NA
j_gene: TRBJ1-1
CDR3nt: TGTGCCAGCAGTTACCAGACAGGGAACACTGAAGCTTTCTTT
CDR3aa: CASSYQTGNTEAFF

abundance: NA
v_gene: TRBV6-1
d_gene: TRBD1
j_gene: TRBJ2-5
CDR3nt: TGTGCCAGCAGTATCACAGGGGGCGCGGTTTTAGAGACCCAGTACTTC
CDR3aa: CASSITGGAVLETQYF

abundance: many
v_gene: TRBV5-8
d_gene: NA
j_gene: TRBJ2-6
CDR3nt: TGTGCCAGCAGCTTGCGAGGGGCGGCAGGGGCCAACGTCCTGACTTTC
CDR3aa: CASSLRGAAGANVLTF

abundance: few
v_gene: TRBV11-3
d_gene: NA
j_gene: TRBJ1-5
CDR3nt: TGTGCCGGCCGAGACAGCTCCAATCAGCCCCAGCATTTT
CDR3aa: CAGRDSSNQPQHF

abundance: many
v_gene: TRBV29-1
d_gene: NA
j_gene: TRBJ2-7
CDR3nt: TGCAGCCACGAATCGACAGAGACCTACGAGCAGTACTTC
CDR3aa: CSHESTETYEQYF

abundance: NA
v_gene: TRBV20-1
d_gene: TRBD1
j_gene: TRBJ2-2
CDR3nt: TGCAGTGCCCCGACCGGGACAGGGCACACCGGGGAGCTGTTTTTT
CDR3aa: CSAPTGTGHTGELFF

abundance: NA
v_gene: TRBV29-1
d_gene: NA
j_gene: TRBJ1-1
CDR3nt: TGCAGCGTGGGGGGCGCGGATTCGAACACTGAAGCTTTCTTT
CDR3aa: CSVGGADSNTEAFF

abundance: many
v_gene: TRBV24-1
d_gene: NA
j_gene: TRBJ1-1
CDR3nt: TGTGCCACCAGTGATTCTAGGGTTGGCACTGAAGCTTTCTTT
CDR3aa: CATSDSRVGTEAFF

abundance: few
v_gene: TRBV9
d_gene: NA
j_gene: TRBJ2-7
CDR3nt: TGTGCCAGCAGCGTCGCGGGACAAGCCTACGAGCAGTACTTC
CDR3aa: CASSVAGQAYEQYF

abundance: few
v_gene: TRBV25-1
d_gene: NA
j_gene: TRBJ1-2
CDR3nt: TGTGCCAGCAGTGATCCTCAGGGTGACTATGGCTACACCTTC
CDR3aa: CASSDPQGDYGYTF

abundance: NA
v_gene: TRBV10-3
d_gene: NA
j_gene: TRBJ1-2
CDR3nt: TGTGCCATCACGAGAAGCGGTGGCTACACCTTC
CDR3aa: CAITRSGGYTF

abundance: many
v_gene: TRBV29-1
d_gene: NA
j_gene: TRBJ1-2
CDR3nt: TGCAGCGCACGAGCGCACTATGGCTACACCTTC
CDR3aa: CSARAHYGYTF